The 20 T cell receptor beta chains presented below share a single source sample, sequenced in a study of blood T cell repertoires in COVID-19. Some clones are missing from TCRdb's copy, which holds only in-frame ones; the method was immunoSEQ multiplex PCR. The data hold fewer than 350,000 clones, with 88% observed a single time. The sample taken for sequencing was PBMCs or T cells enriched from blood (not recorded which). The receptors were gathered from a woman between 25 and 40 years old who had been exposed to COVID-19.

V usage is TRBV19 and J usage is TRBJ2-3; D gene ambiguous. Trimming pared 6 bases from V and 1 base from J, leaving 8 bases between. Looked up from germline, CDR1 is LNHDA and CDR2 is SQIVND (reference sequence). The length of the CDR3 is 13 residues. Here the CDR3 DNA reads TGTGCCAGTAGGGCCCTGGGCACAGATACGCAGTATTTT. Residues: CASRALGTDTQYF.

This chain joins TRBV5-1 and TRBJ1-1; 10 bases match TRBD1. The CDR3 is 17 residues long. The V and J ends lost 0 bases and 0 bases, in that order; junction bases with no gene match: 5. CDR1 is SGHRS, CDR2 YFSETQ, per germline. CDR3 nucleotide sequence: TGCGCCAGCAGCTTGGGCCGGGACAGGGGCGTGAACACTGAAGCTTTCTTT. Translating it yields CASSLGRDRGVNTEAFF.

The V call is TRBV27, the J call TRBJ2-1; 10 bases are shared with TRBD2. Looked up from germline, CDR1 is MNHEY and CDR2 is SMNVEV (reference sequence). This CDR3 contains 15 residues. Trimming removed 3 bases from V and 9 bases from J; junction bases left unmatched: 8. This chain's CDR3 is CASSFTSGKEGEQFF. In nucleotides, the CDR3 is TGTGCCAGCAGTTTCACTAGCGGGAAAGAGGGTGAGCAGTTCTTC.

The V call is TRBV27, the J call TRBJ2-4; D is unresolved. The CDR3 length is 13 residues. Trimming removed 3 bases from V and 9 bases from J, with 12 bases in between. Germline CDR1 reads MNHEY; CDR2 reads SMNVEV (reference sequence). The CDR3 here is CASSFSPGGIQYF. DNA for the CDR3: TGTGCCAGCAGTTTTTCTCCCGGTGGCATTCAGTACTTC.

The rearrangement links TRBV7-8 to TRBJ2-1; the match to TRBD2 covers 8 bases. Germline assignment: CDR1 SGHVS and CDR2 FQNEAQ. With 5 bases clipped from V and 4 bases from J, the junction kept 13 bases outside the gene matches. CDR3 length: 17 amino acids. Here the CDR3 DNA reads TGTGCCAGCAGCCCCAGCGCCCTAGCGGGTGGGTACAATGAGCAGTTCTTC. Amino acid sequence: CASSPSALAGGYNEQFF.

This chain joins TRBV11-2 and TRBJ2-7; D unresolved. The CDR3 runs 11 residues. Germline loops: CDR1 SGHAT, CDR2 FQNNGV. The ends were cut back, 5 bases at V and 0 bases at J, with 2 bases in the middle. The CDR3 sequence: CASSHSYEQYF. For the CDR3, the DNA is TGTGCCAGCAGCCACTCCTACGAGCAGTACTTC.

This clone was observed a single time. The gene calls are TRBV27 and TRBJ2-3; D is perhaps TRBD1 (6 bases). From germline, CDR1 is MNHEY and CDR2 SMNVEV (reference sequence). CDR3 length equals 14 residues. Trimming pared 4 bases from V and 4 bases from J, leaving 12 bases between. CDR3 protein: CASSSPGHSDTQYF. DNA for the CDR3: TGTGCCAGCAGTTCCCCGGGACATTCAGATACGCAGTATTTT.

This sequence joins TRBV5-5 and TRBJ2-7; the match to TRBD2 covers 11 bases. The CDR3 runs 16 residues. The germline V gene encodes CDR1 SGHKS and CDR2 YYEKEE (reference sequence). Germline trimming cut 2 bases from V and 3 bases from J; bases unmatched to any gene: 7. The CDR3 region is CASSFSPGTSGYEQYF. For the CDR3, the DNA is TGTGCCAGCAGCTTTTCCCCCGGGACTAGCGGCTACGAGCAGTACTTC.

This clone was detected once. This sequence joins TRBV19 and TRBJ1-1, with D tentatively TRBD1 (6 bases). The germline gives CDR1 LNHDA, CDR2 SQIVND (reference sequence). Trimming pared 1 base from V and 8 bases from J, leaving 11 bases between. The CDR3 has 13 amino acids. As DNA, the CDR3 is TGTGCCAGTAGTATAGCCCCCGGGACAGAAGCTTTCTTT. This gives the protein CASSIAPGTEAFF.

This clone is a singleton in its sample. This chain links TRBV5-1 with TRBJ1-1; perhaps TRBD1 as D (5 bases). From germline, CDR1 is SGHRS and CDR2 YFSETQ. The CDR3 is 14 amino acids. V gave up 2 bases and J gave up 6 bases, with 14 bases separating them. The CDR3 sequence: CASSFEGRWAEAFF. For the CDR3, the DNA is TGCGCCAGCAGCTTTGAGGGGAGGTGGGCTGAAGCTTTCTTT.

A single count supports this clone. This chain links TRBV4-2 with TRBJ2-5; 12 bases fit TRBD2. This CDR3 spans 18 amino acids. Germline CDR1 and CDR2: LGHNA and YNFKEQ. V lost 3 bases and J lost 3; bases outside the gene matches: 11. CDR3 in amino acids: CASSHPQGTSGLEETQYF. Here the CDR3 DNA reads TGTGCCAGCAGCCACCCCCAAGGGACTAGCGGGCTGGAAGAGACCCAGTACTTC.

The rearrangement links TRBV28 to TRBJ2-7; TRBD2 matches at 9 bases. The CDR3 is 15 amino acids. In germline, CDR1 is MDHEN, CDR2 SYDVKM. V lost 6 bases, J lost 4 bases, and 10 bases stayed unmatched. The CDR3 DNA reads as TGTGCCAGCAGAGGGCTAGCGGGATACGGGTACGAGCAGTACTTC. Protein product: CASRGLAGYGYEQYF.

The V call is TRBV6-5, the J call TRBJ1-1; TRBD1 agrees at 9 bases. The CDR3 is 14 amino acids. The ends lost 6 bases at V and 3 bases at J; junction bases unmatched: 5. Germline CDR1 reads MNHEY; CDR2 reads SVGAGI. CDR3: CASRTGTGYTEAFF. DNA of the CDR3: TGTGCCAGCAGAACCGGGACAGGGTACACTGAAGCTTTCTTT.

This clone showed up just a few times. The gene calls are TRBV24-1 and TRBJ1-2; D remains unclear. The CDR3 runs to 16 residues. CDR1 KGHDR and CDR2 SFDVKD come from the germline V gene. V lost 7 bases, J lost 1 base, and 18 bases lay in between. CDR3 loop: CATSTYRDIFNYGYTF. Here the CDR3 DNA reads TGTGCCACCAGCACTTACCGGGATATTTTTAACTATGGCTACACCTTC.

This clone was counted once. V gene TRBV4-1 combines with J gene TRBJ1-2, with 8 bases lining up with TRBD1. The CDR3 totals 15 residues. Germline CDR1 MGHRA, CDR2 YSYEKL. V trimming: 3 bases; J trimming: 1 base; junction bases outside the gene matches: 4. The CDR3 DNA follows: TGCGCCAGCAGCCAGCCTGGGACAGGTAACTATGGCTACACCTTC. Translating it yields CASSQPGTGNYGYTF.

The chain couples TRBV18 to TRBJ1-1; no clear D. The CDR3 extends over 14 amino acids. Germline V CDR1 and CDR2: KGHSH, LQKENI. The V end lost 6 bases, the J end lost 1 base, and 12 bases lay between the germline ends. CDR3 sequence (DNA): TGTGCCAGCTCGCCGGGGAATGGGAACACTGAAGCTTTCTTT. Translating it yields CASSPGNGNTEAFF.

Here the CDR3 DNA reads TGTGCCAGTACGGGGGGGGTGAACACTGAAGCTTTCTTT. It yields the protein CASTGGVNTEAFF. The chain uses TRBV12-3 or TRBV12-4 and TRBJ1-1, with D maybe TRBD1 (5 bases). The CDR3 is 13 amino acids. V dropped 9 bases and J dropped 0 bases, with 11 bases sitting between them.

The CDR3 spells CASSLSPRQETQYF. In nucleotides, the CDR3 is TGTGCCAGCAGCTTAAGCCCGAGGCAAGAGACCCAGTACTTC. The chain recombines TRBV13 with TRBJ2-5; no clear D. The CDR3 has 14 residues. Trimming stripped 2 bases from V and 2 bases from J, with 9 bases between. Per the germline V gene, CDR1 is PRHDT and CDR2 is FYEKMQ (reference sequence).

This clone was found once. The rearrangement uses TRBV27 and TRBJ2-3; unclear D gene. CDR3 size: 14 residues. The ends were cut back, 3 bases at V and 1 base at J, with 8 bases in the middle. CDR1 and CDR2 (germline): MNHEY, SMNVEV (reference sequence). CDR3 nucleotide sequence: TGTGCCAGCAGTTTGATTACAGGCACAGATACGCAGTATTTT. It specifies CASSLITGTDTQYF.

This chain uses TRBV25-1 with TRBJ2-7, with 12 bases matching TRBD2. The CDR3 runs 14 residues. CDR1 is MGHDK and CDR2 is SYGVNS in the germline V gene. The J segment lost 2 bases and the V segment lost 4 bases, leaving 0 bases of the junction unmatched. The CDR3 region has the DNA TGTGCCAGCAGTGGGACTAGCGGGGCCTACGAGCAGTACTTC. Protein product: CASSGTSGAYEQYF.